This TCR beta chain was captured by sequencing in a study of cytomegalovirus exposure and HLA in healthy donors. The study, taken as a whole, reports: A few chains linked to CMV were shown in vitro to be specific for CMV antigens. Serostatus for CMV was the only available immune exposure information.

CDR3 length equals 18 residues. V was pared by 0 bases and J by 1 base, with 10 bases of the junction left unmatched. Researchers ran the PCR with 60 Vbeta and 13 Jbeta primers. TCRdb keeps only in-frame clones here, not all; method: immunoSEQ multiplex PCR. This table holds more than 85,000 clones, around 80% found once. A remark on this clone: Its matching antigen is unknown.

This receptor was obtained from a man younger than 45 in good health and CMV-seropositive. Sequenced input: PBMCs. The V gene is TRBV23-1, the J gene TRBJ1-1; TRBD1 matches 8 bases. TRBV23-1 is annotated as an ORF whose role is uncertain. The CDR3 loop reads CASSQSFRPGGRNTEAFF. In DNA form, the CDR3 reads TGCGCCAGCAGTCAATCCTTTCGACCAGGGGGCCGGAACACTGAAGCTTTCTTT.